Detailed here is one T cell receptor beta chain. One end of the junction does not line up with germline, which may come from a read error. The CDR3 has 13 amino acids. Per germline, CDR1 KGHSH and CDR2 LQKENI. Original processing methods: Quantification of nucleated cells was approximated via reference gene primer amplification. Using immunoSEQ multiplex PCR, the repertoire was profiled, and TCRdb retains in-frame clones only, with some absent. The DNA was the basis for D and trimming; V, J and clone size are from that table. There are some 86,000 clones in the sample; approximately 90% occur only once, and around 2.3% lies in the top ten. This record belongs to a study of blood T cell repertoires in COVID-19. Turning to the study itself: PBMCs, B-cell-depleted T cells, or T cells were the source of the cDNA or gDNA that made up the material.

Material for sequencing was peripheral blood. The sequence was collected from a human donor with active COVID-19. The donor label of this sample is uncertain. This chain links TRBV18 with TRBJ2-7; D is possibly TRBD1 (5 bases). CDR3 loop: CASSPPARDEQYF. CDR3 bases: TGTGCCAGCTCCCCACCAGCCAGGGACGAGCAGTACTTC. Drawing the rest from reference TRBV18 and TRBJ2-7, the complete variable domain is NAGVMQNPRHLVRRRGQEARLRCSPMKGHSHVYWYRQLPEEGLKFMVYLQKENIIDESGMPKERFSAEFPKEGPSILRIQQVVRGDSAAYFCASSPPARDEQYFGPGTRLTVT.